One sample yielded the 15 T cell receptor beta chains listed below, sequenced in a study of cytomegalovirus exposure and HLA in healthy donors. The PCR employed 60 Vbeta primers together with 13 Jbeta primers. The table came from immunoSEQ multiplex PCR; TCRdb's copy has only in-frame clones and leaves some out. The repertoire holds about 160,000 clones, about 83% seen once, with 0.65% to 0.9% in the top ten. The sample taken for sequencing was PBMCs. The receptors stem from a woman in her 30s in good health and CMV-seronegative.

This CDR3 reads CASSPGTPNEQFF. CDR3 in DNA: TGTGCCAGCAGCCCAGGGACACCCAATGAGCAGTTCTTC. This sequence joins TRBV9 and TRBJ2-1, with D perhaps TRBD1 (6 bases). V was clipped by 4 bases and J by 6 bases, with 11 bases between them. The CDR3 covers 13 residues. Germline V gene data show CDR1 as SGDLS and CDR2 as YYNGEE.

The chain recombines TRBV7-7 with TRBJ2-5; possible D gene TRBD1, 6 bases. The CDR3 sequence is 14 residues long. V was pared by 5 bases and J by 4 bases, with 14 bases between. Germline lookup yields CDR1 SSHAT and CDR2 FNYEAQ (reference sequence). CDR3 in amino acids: CASSRGQKGETQYF. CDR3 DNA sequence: TGTGCCAGCAGCAGGGGACAAAAGGGAGAGACCCAGTACTTC.

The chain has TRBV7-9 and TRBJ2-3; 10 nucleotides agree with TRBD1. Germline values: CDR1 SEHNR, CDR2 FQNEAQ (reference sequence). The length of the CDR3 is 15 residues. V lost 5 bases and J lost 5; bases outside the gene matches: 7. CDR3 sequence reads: CASSAWTGGEDTQYF. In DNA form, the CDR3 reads TGTGCCAGCAGCGCCTGGACAGGGGGAGAAGATACGCAGTATTTT.

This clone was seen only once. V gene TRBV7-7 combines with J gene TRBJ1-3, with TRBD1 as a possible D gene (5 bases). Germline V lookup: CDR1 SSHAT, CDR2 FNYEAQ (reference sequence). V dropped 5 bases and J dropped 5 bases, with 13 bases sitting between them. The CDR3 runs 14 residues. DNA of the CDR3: TGTGCCAGCAGCCCGCGGGACGGTAGAAACACCATATATTTT. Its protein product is CASSPRDGRNTIYF. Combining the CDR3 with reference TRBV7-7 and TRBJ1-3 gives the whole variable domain GAGVSQSPRYKVTKRGQDVTLRCDPISSHATLYWYQQALGQGPEFLTYFNYEAQPDKSGLPSDRFSAERPEGSISTLTIQRTEQRDSAMYRCASSPRDGRNTIYFGEGSWLTVV.

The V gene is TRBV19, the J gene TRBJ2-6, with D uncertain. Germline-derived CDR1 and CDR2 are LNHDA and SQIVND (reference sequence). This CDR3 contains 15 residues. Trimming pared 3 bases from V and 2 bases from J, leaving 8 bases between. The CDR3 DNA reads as TGTGCCAGTAGTATGGGTGGGCCTGGGGCCAACGTCCTGACTTTC. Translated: CASSMGGPGANVLTF.

The CDR3 bases are TGCGCCAGCAGCCACTTTGGACAGCCTAGCTCCTACGAGCAGTACTTC. This gives the protein CASSHFGQPSSYEQYF. V usage is TRBV4-3 and J usage is TRBJ2-5; D might be TRBD1 (6 bases). Near its end, the DNA agrees better with TRBJ2-7, so the J call may be wrong. The CDR3 length is 16 residues. Germline CDR1 reads LGHNA; CDR2 reads YSLEER.

In nucleotides, the CDR3 is TGCGCCAGCAGCCACGGGACAGGCCAAGAGACCCAGTACTTC. Amino acid sequence: CASSHGTGQETQYF. The V gene is TRBV4-1, the J gene TRBJ2-5; 8 bases are a match to TRBD1. Germline CDR1 MGHRA, CDR2 YSYEKL. The ends lost 3 bases at V and 1 base at J; junction bases unmatched: 1. The length of the CDR3 is 14 residues.

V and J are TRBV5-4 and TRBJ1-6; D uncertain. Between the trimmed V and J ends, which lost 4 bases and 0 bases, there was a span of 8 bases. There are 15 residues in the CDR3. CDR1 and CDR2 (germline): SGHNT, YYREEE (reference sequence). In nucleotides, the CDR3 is TGTGCCAGCAGCCCGAGGCTCTCCTATAATTCACCCCTCCACTTT. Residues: CASSPRLSYNSPLHF.

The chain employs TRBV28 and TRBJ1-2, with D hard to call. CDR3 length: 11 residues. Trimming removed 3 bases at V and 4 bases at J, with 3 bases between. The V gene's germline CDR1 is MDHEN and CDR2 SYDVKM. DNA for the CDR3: TGTGCCAGCAGTTTCCTCTATGGCTACACCTTC. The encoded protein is CASSFLYGYTF.

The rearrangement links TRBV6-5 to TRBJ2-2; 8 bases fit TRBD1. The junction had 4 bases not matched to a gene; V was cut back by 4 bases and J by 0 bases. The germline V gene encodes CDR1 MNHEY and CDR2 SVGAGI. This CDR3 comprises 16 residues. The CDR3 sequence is CASSSRTGPNTGELFF. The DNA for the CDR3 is TGTGCCAGCAGTTCCCGGACAGGGCCGAACACCGGGGAGCTGTTTTTT.

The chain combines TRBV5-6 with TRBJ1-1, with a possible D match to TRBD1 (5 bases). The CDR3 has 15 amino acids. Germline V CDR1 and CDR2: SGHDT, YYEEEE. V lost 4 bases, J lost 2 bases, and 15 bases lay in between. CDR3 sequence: CASSPVAGGNTEAFF. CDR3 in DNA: TGTGCCAGCAGCCCGGTGGCGGGGGGTAACACTGAAGCTTTCTTT.

CDR3 sequence: CASSLVRTGPTTNEKLFF. Written as DNA, the CDR3 is TGTGCCAGCAGCTTAGTACGGACAGGGCCGACAACTAATGAAAAACTGTTTTTT. The V gene is TRBV11-3, the J gene TRBJ1-4; 8 bases agree with TRBD1. CDR3 size: 18 residues. Germline values: CDR1 SGHNT, CDR2 YENEEA. V shed 1 base and J 0 bases; nucleotides not matched to a gene: 7.

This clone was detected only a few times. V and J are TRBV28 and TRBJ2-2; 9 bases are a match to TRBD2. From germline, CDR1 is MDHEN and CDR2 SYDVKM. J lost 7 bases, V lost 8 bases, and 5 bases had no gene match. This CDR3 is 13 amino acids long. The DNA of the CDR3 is TGTGCCAGCTGCGGGAGGGGGTTCGGGGAGCTGTTTTTT. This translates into CASCGRGFGELFF.

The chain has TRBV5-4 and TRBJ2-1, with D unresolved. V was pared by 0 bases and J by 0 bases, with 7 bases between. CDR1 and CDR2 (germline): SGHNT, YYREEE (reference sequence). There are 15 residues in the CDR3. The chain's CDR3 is CASSLELSSYNEQFF. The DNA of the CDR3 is TGTGCCAGCAGCTTGGAACTATCCTCCTACAATGAGCAGTTCTTC.

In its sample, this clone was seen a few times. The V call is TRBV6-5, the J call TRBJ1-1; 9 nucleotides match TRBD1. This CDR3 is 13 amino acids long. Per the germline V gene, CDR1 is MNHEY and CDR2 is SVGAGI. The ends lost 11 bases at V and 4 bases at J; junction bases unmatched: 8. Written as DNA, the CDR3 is TGTGCCGCCAACAGGGGGCTGGGCACTGAAGCTTTCTTT. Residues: CAANRGLGTEAFF.